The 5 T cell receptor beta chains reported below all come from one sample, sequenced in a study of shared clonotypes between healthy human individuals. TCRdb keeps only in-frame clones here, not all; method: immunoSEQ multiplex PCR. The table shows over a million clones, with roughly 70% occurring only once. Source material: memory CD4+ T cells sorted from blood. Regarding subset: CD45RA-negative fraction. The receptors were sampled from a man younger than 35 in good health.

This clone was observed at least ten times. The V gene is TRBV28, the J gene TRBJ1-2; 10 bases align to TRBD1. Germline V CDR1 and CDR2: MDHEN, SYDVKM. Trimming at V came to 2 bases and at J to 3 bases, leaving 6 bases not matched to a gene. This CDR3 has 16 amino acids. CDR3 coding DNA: TGTGCCAGCAGTTTAGATCTTGGGACAGGGGACTATGGCTACACCTTC. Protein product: CASSLDLGTGDYGYTF.

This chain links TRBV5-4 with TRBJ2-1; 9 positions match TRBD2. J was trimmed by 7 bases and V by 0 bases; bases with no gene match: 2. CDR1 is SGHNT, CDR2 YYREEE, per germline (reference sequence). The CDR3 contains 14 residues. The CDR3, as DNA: TGTGCCAGCAGCTTGGATGCGGGGGGGAATGAGCAGTTCTTC. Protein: CASSLDAGGNEQFF.

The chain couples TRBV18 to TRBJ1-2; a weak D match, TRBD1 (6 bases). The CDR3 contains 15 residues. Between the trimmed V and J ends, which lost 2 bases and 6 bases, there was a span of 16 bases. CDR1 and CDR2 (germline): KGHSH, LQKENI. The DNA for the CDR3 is TGTGCCAGCTCACCAATCCGGGGGCCCGGAGATGGCTACACCTTC. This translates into CASSPIRGPGDGYTF.

The CDR3 DNA sequence: TGTGCCAGCAGCGAAGAGGGGCGAGAAGCTTTCTTT. Its translation is CASSEEGREAFF. The chain couples TRBV28 to TRBJ1-1; perhaps TRBD1 as D (5 bases). CDR1 and CDR2 (germline): MDHEN, SYDVKM. V lost 6 bases to trimming and J lost 8 bases, with 13 bases between them. This CDR3 is 12 amino acids long.

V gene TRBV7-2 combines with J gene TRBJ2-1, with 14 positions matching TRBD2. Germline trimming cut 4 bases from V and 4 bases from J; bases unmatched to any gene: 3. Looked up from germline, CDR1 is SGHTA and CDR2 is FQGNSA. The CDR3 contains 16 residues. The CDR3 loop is CASSSGTSGSYNEQFF. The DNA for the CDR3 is TGTGCCAGCAGCTCGGGGACTAGCGGGAGTTACAATGAGCAGTTCTTC.